Listed below are T cell receptor beta chains from one sample, sequenced in a study of CD8+ T cells in alopecia areata. TCRdb's table, derived via immunoSEQ multiplex PCR, lists solely in-frame clones and lacks some. The sample includes about 14,000 clones, 50% to 70% of them seen just once. The sample was skin, taken at week 0. Source of these receptors: a human donor with alopecia areata. Both conserved end residues are part of each CDR3. The D gene is left open where the match is weak. Clone size is not always given. Where it is, it says once, few, many or a class for expanded clones.

d_call,j_call,v_call,clone_size,cdr3_nt,cdr3_aa
NA,TRBJ1-4,TRBV6-5,NA,TGTGCCAGCAGTTACTATAGAGGGACTAATGAAAAACTGTTTTTT,CASSYYRGTNEKLFF
NA,TRBJ2-3,TRBV2,NA,TGTGCCAGCGGGCGGGGGCCCACAGATACGCAGTATTTT,CASGRGPTDTQYF
TRBD1,TRBJ1-2,TRBV18,NA,TGTGCCAGCTCACCGGCGGGAGGGACAGTGCAATTCTTC,CASSPAGGTVQFF
NA,TRBJ1-5,TRBV28,NA,TGTGCCAGCAGCGACAGGTTTAGCAATCAGCCCCAGCATTTT,CASSDRFSNQPQHF
TRBD1,TRBJ1-4,TRBV6-1,NA,TGTGCCAGCAGTCCCCGACAGGGAGGAGGTGAAAAACTGTTTTTT,CASSPRQGGGEKLFF
NA,TRBJ2-5,TRBV5-1,NA,TGCGCCAGCAGGGAGGGGCCCCAAGAGACCCAGTACTTC,CASREGPQETQYF
NA,TRBJ1-2,TRBV5-1,NA,TGCGCCAGCAGCCCCTGGGACCCCGCGAGCTATGGCTACACCTTC,CASSPWDPASYGYTF
NA,TRBJ1-3,TRBV11-2,NA,TGTGCCAGCAGCCAAGATAAAGGCAAACGAAACACCATATATTTT,CASSQDKGKRNTIYF
NA,TRBJ1-1,TRBV5-1,NA,TGCGCCAGCAGCTCCCTAATTGGGGGCGAGGCTGAAGCTTTCTTT,CASSSLIGGEAEAFF
TRBD1,TRBJ2-3,TRBV6-5,NA,TGTGCCAGCAGTTACTCCACAGGGGGGCAAACGCAGTATTTT,CASSYSTGGQTQYF
TRBD2,TRBJ2-5,TRBV14,NA,TGTGCCAGCAGCCAACAAGGACTAGCGGAGACCCAGTACTTC,CASSQQGLAETQYF
NA,TRBJ1-6,TRBV4-1,few,TGCGCCAGCAGCCAAGATACCTACGCGTCCCCAAATTTTTCACCCCTCCACTTT,CASSQDTYASPNFSPLHF
NA,TRBJ2-6,TRBV7-4,NA,TGTGCCAGCAGCTTCCCCGAGGGGTCTGGGGCCAACGTCCTGACTTTC,CASSFPEGSGANVLTF
NA,TRBJ1-5,TRBV21-1,NA,TGTGCCAGCAGCAAAGTGGGGCAGAGAGATACCAATCAGCCCCAGCATTTT,CASSKVGQRDTNQPQHF
NA,TRBJ1-1,TRBV7-6,NA,TGTGCCAGCAGCTTAGGGTTACAGGGAGGGAGGCGGGCAATGAACACTGAAGCTTTCTTT,CASSLGLQGGRRAMNTEAFF
NA,TRBJ2-1,TRBV7-2,NA,TGTGCCAGCAGCTTAGAGGGGGACACCCACAATGAGCAGTTCTTC,CASSLEGDTHNEQFF
TRBD2,TRBJ2-1,TRBV14,NA,TGTGCCAGCAGCCAAGGGGGACTAGCGGGTTACTACAATTCGGATGAGCAGTTCTTC,CASSQGGLAGYYNSDEQFF
NA,TRBJ1-5,TRBV6-5,few,TGTGCCAGCAGTAAGGCGGTGGGCAATCAGCCCCAGCATTTT,CASSKAVGNQPQHF
NA,TRBJ1-6,TRBV7-2,medium-sized,TGTGCCAGCAGCTTGGTCAGAGACAGGCTTAATAATTCACCCCTCCACTTT,CASSLVRDRLNNSPLHF
NA,TRBJ1-2,TRBV19,NA,TGTGCCAGTAGTATGTTCGCCGACAGGCGGGGCTATGGCTACACCTTC,CASSMFADRRGYGYTF
TRBD1,TRBJ2-7,TRBV7-2,NA,TGTGCCAGCAGCTTATATGGACAGGACCCCTACGAGCAGTACTTC,CASSLYGQDPYEQYF
NA,TRBJ2-6,TRBV7-2,NA,TGTGCCAGCAGCATACAAGGCTCTGGGGCCAACGTCCTGACTTTC,CASSIQGSGANVLTF
NA,TRBJ1-2,TRBV11-2,NA,TGTGCCAGCAGCTTAGGGTCAGGGAACTCCCTTAACTATGGCTACACCTTC,CASSLGSGNSLNYGYTF
NA,TRBJ1-5,TRBV6-5,few,TGTGCCACCAGTCTCCATAATGGCAATCAGCCCCAGCATTTT,CATSLHNGNQPQHF
NA,TRBJ2-6,TRBV7-6,NA,TGTGCCAGCAGCTTACCCAAAGGAATTTCTGGGGCCAACGTCCTGACTTTC,CASSLPKGISGANVLTF
NA,TRBJ2-3,TRBV7-2,NA,TGTGCCAGCAGCTTACTTTCCTTATATACGCAGTATTTT,CASSLLSLYTQYF
NA,TRBJ2-2,TRBV27,once,TGTGCCACCAGCTATAACACCGGGGAGCTGTTTTTT,CATSYNTGELFF
TRBD1,TRBJ1-5,TRBV19,few,TGTGCCAGTAGTATAGGAGGGACAGATCGGCCCCAGCATTTT,CASSIGGTDRPQHF
NA,TRBJ2-1,TRBV7-9,few,TGTGCCAGCAACCGCGACGGGGGTTTCTCCTACAATGAGCAGTTCTTC,CASNRDGGFSYNEQFF
NA,TRBJ2-7,TRBV27,few,TGTGCCAGCAGCCTAACCGCTTTGCCCTACGAGCAGTACTTC,CASSLTALPYEQYF
TRBD1,TRBJ1-6,TRBV5-1,NA,TGCGCCAGCCGTGGGACAGGGGGAGGGTCACCCCTCCACTTT,CASRGTGGGSPLHF
TRBD1,TRBJ1-1,TRBV6-9,NA,TGTGCCAGCAGTATCCGGGACAGGGGGCCTGAAGCTTTCTTT,CASSIRDRGPEAFF
NA,TRBJ2-2,TRBV9,NA,TGTGCCAGCAGCGTTGTATTCGGCGGGGAGCTGTTTTTT,CASSVVFGGELFF
NA,TRBJ2-7,TRBV27,NA,TGTGCCAGCAGTTCTATTGGGATGCATCATAACTCCTACGAGCAGTACTTC,CASSSIGMHHNSYEQYF
NA,TRBJ1-1,TRBV4-3,NA,TGCGCCAGCAGCCAAGTCGACTGGAACACTGAAGCTTTCTTT,CASSQVDWNTEAFF
NA,TRBJ2-3,TRBV7-2,NA,TGCGCCAGCAGCCAAGACCCCCCAGGGGCGAACACAGATACGCAGTATTTT,CASSQDPPGANTDTQYF